This TCR beta chain originates from a study of T cells in Graves' hyperthyroidism and ophthalmopathy. Germline CDR1 and CDR2: SNHLY and FYNNEI. Trimming removed 2 bases from V and 7 bases from J; junction bases left unmatched: 16. The CDR3 totals 18 residues. RNA transcripts provided the source from which TCR beta CDR3 regions were amplified. The TCR CDR3 first-round RT-PCR relied on the HTBI primer set. TCRdb re-derived calls from the multiplex PCR reads in MiXCR, one entry per CDR3 protein. Here the sample spans under 550,000 distinct CDR3 sequences, just under 20% being singletons. In this sample, this clonotype turned up many times.

V and J are TRBV2 and TRBJ2-1; 8 bases agree with TRBD2. The sample taken for sequencing was blood. The TCR sequence derives from a man between 35 and 55 years old with Graves' ophthalmopathy. CDR3 in amino acids: CASSERRAGVGVGNEQFF. CDR3 nucleotides: TGTGCCAGCAGTGAAAGGAGAGCGGGAGTTGGGGTTGGGAATGAGCAGTTCTTC. Combining the CDR3 with reference TRBV2 and TRBJ2-1 gives the whole variable domain EPEVTQTPSHQVTQMGQEVILRCVPISNHLYFYWYRQILGQKVEFLVSFYNNEISEKSEIFDDQFSVERPDGSNFTLKIRSTKLEDSAMYFCASSERRAGVGVGNEQFFGPGTRLTVL.